The rows below give T cell receptor beta chains drawn from one sample of a study of cytomegalovirus exposure and HLA in healthy donors. Libraries were prepared by immunoSEQ multiplex PCR; TCRdb keeps only in-frame clonotypes and omits some of them. The sample records some 130,000 clones, 80% being singletons. Sequencing input: PBMCs. The receptor set was obtained from a man aged 25-45 years in good health and CMV-seronegative. Both conserved end residues are part of each CDR3. A D gene is named only where the DNA matches it firmly. Clone size is stated in some rows and not others, as once, few, many or a class when expanded.

J gene,D gene,V gene,clone size,CDR3 length,CDR3 DNA,CDR3 protein
TRBJ1-1,TRBD1,TRBV2,NA,15,TGTGCCAGCAGAACCGGGACAGGGATGAACACTGAAGCTTTCTTT,CASRTGTGMNTEAFF
TRBJ1-2,TRBD1,TRBV27,NA,16,TGTGCCAGCAGTTCGTTAGGGACAGAGGACTTCGGGGGCTACACCTTC,CASSSLGTEDFGGYTF
TRBJ2-7,NA,TRBV21-1,NA,18,TGTGCCAGCAGCGAAACGGGGGGGCCGGGACAACTATCCTACGAGCAGTACTTC,CASSETGGPGQLSYEQYF
TRBJ2-7,NA,TRBV6-5,NA,13,TGTGCCAGCGGAAAGGACAGTCTCTACGAGCAGTACTTC,CASGKDSLYEQYF
TRBJ2-7,TRBD2,TRBV7-6,NA,13,TGTGCCAGCAGCTTAGGGGGGGGGATCGAGCAGTACTTC,CASSLGGGIEQYF
TRBJ1-4,NA,TRBV27,NA,14,TGTGCCAGCAGGACGAACCTCAGAGGGGAAAAACTGTTTTTT,CASRTNLRGEKLFF
TRBJ1-2,TRBD1,TRBV30,NA,12,TGTGCCTGGAGTGGGGACAGTTTAGACTACACCTTC,CAWSGDSLDYTF
TRBJ1-1,TRBD1,TRBV5-1,NA,15,TGCGCCAGCAGCCACGGACAGGGGGCGGACACTGAAGCTTTCTTT,CASSHGQGADTEAFF
TRBJ2-1,NA,TRBV6-5,NA,16,TGTGCCAGCAGTTACGTGGGTAGCGTTGAATACAATGAGCAGTTCTTC,CASSYVGSVEYNEQFF
TRBJ1-1,TRBD1,TRBV14,once,15,TGTGCCAGCAGCCCCCACAGGGGCCTAGACACTGAAGCTTTCTTT,CASSPHRGLDTEAFF
TRBJ2-1,NA,TRBV30,NA,14,TGTGCCTGGAGAGGACAGGGAGGGGGGAATGAGCAGTTCTTC,CAWRGQGGGNEQFF
TRBJ1-1,NA,TRBV29-1,NA,13,TGCAGCGCGAGCCGTACAGGGAGGGATGAAGCTTTCTTT,CSASRTGRDEAFF
TRBJ2-7,NA,TRBV11-3,NA,12,TGTGCCAGCAGCTTATCAGGTGGTGAGCAGTACTTC,CASSLSGGEQYF
TRBJ2-5,TRBD2,TRBV29-1,NA,14,TGCAGCGTTGGTGTGGGAGGGACTGAAGAGACCCAGTACTTC,CSVGVGGTEETQYF
TRBJ2-1,TRBD2,TRBV7-7,NA,16,TGTGCTAGCAGCTTAGCGTTGCGCGGGAGCAGGAATGAGCAGTTCTTC,CASSLALRGSRNEQFF
TRBJ2-7,NA,TRBV27,NA,13,TGTGCCAGCAGTTACCGTAGCTCCTACGAGCAGTACTTC,CASSYRSSYEQYF
TRBJ1-2,TRBD1,TRBV28,NA,13,TGTGCCAGCAGCCAACAGGGGGACTATGGCTACACCTTC,CASSQQGDYGYTF
TRBJ1-1,TRBD1,TRBV5-6,NA,16,TGTGCCAGCAGCGACGGGACAGGGGGCTTTAACACTGAAGCTTTCTTT,CASSDGTGGFNTEAFF
TRBJ1-1,NA,TRBV2,NA,13,TGTGCCAGCAAGACGGTAGCAAACACTGAAGCTTTCTTT,CASKTVANTEAFF
TRBJ1-4,NA,TRBV7-8,NA,13,TGTGCCAGCAGCTCGGTCCTTAATGAAAAACTGTTTTTT,CASSSVLNEKLFF
TRBJ2-1,NA,TRBV28,once,13,TGTGCCAGCAGTTTCAGGGCCGGAGATGAGCAGTTCTTC,CASSFRAGDEQFF
TRBJ2-4,NA,TRBV5-4,once,13,TGTGCCAGCAGCTTACAGTCTCCCAACATTCAGTACTTC,CASSLQSPNIQYF
TRBJ2-5,TRBD2,TRBV28,NA,20,TGTGCCAGCAGTTTAGGGCTTGTGGCGGGAGGGGAGTTGTACCAAGAGACCCAGTACTTC,CASSLGLVAGGELYQETQYF
TRBJ2-3,TRBD2,TRBV28,NA,15,TGTGCCAGCAGTCGTCCGGGACTAGCCCAGGATACGCAGTATTTT,CASSRPGLAQDTQYF
TRBJ1-1,NA,TRBV2,NA,12,TGTGCCAGCGGGATGAGGGACACTGAAGCTTTCTTT,CASGMRDTEAFF
TRBJ2-3,NA,TRBV6-5,NA,14,TGTGCCAGCAAGGGGCCGGGCAAAACAGATACGCAGTATTTT,CASKGPGKTDTQYF
TRBJ2-3,TRBD1,TRBV30,NA,15,TGTGCCTGTACTCCGACAGGGCTTAGCACAGATACGCAGTATTTT,CACTPTGLSTDTQYF
TRBJ2-1,TRBD2,TRBV15,NA,16,TGTGCCACCAGCAGATCTATAGCGGGAGGCTACAATGAGCAGTTCTTC,CATSRSIAGGYNEQFF
TRBJ1-2,TRBD1,TRBV18,NA,14,TGTGCCAGCTCACCAAATGACAGGGGTTACGGCTACACCTTC,CASSPNDRGYGYTF
TRBJ1-1,NA,TRBV7-2,NA,13,TGTGCCAGCAGCTTTTCGGAGACAGGTGAAGCTTTCTTT,CASSFSETGEAFF
TRBJ1-4,TRBD1,TRBV19,NA,15,TGTGCCAGTACAGGGACAGGGTGGGGTAATGAAAAACTGTTTTTT,CASTGTGWGNEKLFF
TRBJ2-1,TRBD2,TRBV19,NA,15,TGTGCCACCTCCTTAGCGGGAGGCTCCTACAATGAGCAGTTCTTC,CATSLAGGSYNEQFF
TRBJ1-1,TRBD1,TRBV25-1,NA,14,TGTGCCAGCTCCGGCAGGGGGCAATACACTGAAGCTTTCTTT,CASSGRGQYTEAFF
TRBJ1-1,TRBD1,TRBV28,NA,13,TGTGCCAGCAGCCCGACAGGGGCCTTTGAAGCTTTCTTT,CASSPTGAFEAFF
TRBJ2-1,NA,TRBV4-1,NA,16,TGCGCCAGCAGCCAGGAGGACCTCGGCAGCTCCAGTGAGCAGTTCTTC,CASSQEDLGSSSEQFF
TRBJ1-1,NA,TRBV28,NA,12,TGTGCCAGCAGGACAGGAGGACTGGAAGCTTTCTTT,CASRTGGLEAFF
TRBJ2-5,TRBD2,TRBV9,NA,15,TGTGCCAGCAGCGCGGGGACTGTGGGAGGGGAGACCCAGTACTTC,CASSAGTVGGETQYF
TRBJ2-2,TRBD2,TRBV5-1,NA,17,TGCGCCAGCAGCCTGACTAGCGGGAGCCGTGTCACCGGGGAGCTGTTTTTT,CASSLTSGSRVTGELFF
TRBJ2-7,NA,TRBV5-6,NA,13,TGTGCCAGCAGTACAGGGTTGAAGGGCGAGCAGTACTTC,CASSTGLKGEQYF
TRBJ2-3,NA,TRBV18,NA,12,TGTGCCAGCTCACCCTTCACAGATACGCAGTATTTT,CASSPFTDTQYF
TRBJ2-2,TRBD2,TRBV29-1,NA,13,TGCAGCCCGGGAGGTTCTTACACCGGGGAGCTGTTTTTT,CSPGGSYTGELFF
TRBJ1-2,NA,TRBV7-8,once,15,TGTGCCAGCAGCTTAGGGCCGGGTATTGACTATGGCTACACCTTC,CASSLGPGIDYGYTF
TRBJ2-5,TRBD1,TRBV6-5,NA,16,TGTGCCAGCAGTTACGCAGGACAGGGGTTCGGGGAGACCCAGTACTTC,CASSYAGQGFGETQYF